This T cell receptor (beta chain) comes out of a study of T cell changes during pregnancy in multiple sclerosis. This table comes from immunoSEQ multiplex PCR, and its TCRdb copy is limited to in-frame clones, with some not included. The sample consists of tens of thousands of clones, about 91% of them appearing once. V gave up 11 bases and J gave up 9 bases; unmatched junction bases: 15. Germline V gives CDR1 SNHLY, CDR2 FYNNEI. The CDR3 covers 14 residues. This rearrangement joins TRBV2 to TRBJ2-1; 8 positions match TRBD2. The source is a female donor with multiple sclerosis, enrolled in a pregnancy study. Source: CD4+ T cells from peripheral blood mononuclear cells, taken after pregnancy. The CDR3 protein is CAGDRTGRGGEQFF. CDR3 sequence (DNA): TGTGCCGGGGATCGGACGGGACGGGGGGGTGAGCAGTTCTTC.